The entry below gives a single TCR beta chain sequence along with its context. Its matching antigen is unknown. This record belongs to a study of PD-1 blockade in classical Hodgkin lymphoma. Findings and limits, study-wide: Newly diagnosed patients were reported to exhibit reduced baseline TCR diversity relative to healthy donors. Patients with an early start, nivolumab under 1 year after ASCT, were excluded.

No patient escaped relapse after autologous stem cell transplantation, and brentuximab vedotin exposure varied. This CDR3 spans 15 amino acids. V dropped 0 bases and J dropped 0 bases, with 9 bases sitting between them. Germline CDR1 and CDR2: SGDLS and YYNGEE. The data were produced by immunoSEQ multiplex PCR, yet TCRdb's version contains in-frame clones alone and is incomplete. The sample records about 94,000 clones, about 88% being singletons. The genes are TRBV9 and TRBJ1-1; D perhaps matches TRBD1 (6 bases). The sequence came from a human donor with classical Hodgkin lymphoma. This sample comprised peripheral blood mononuclear cells (PBMCs), obtained before the second cycle of nivolumab. CDR3 amino acids: CASSVVGGLNTEAFF. CDR3 DNA sequence: TGTGCCAGCAGCGTAGTGGGGGGGCTGAACACTGAAGCTTTCTTT.